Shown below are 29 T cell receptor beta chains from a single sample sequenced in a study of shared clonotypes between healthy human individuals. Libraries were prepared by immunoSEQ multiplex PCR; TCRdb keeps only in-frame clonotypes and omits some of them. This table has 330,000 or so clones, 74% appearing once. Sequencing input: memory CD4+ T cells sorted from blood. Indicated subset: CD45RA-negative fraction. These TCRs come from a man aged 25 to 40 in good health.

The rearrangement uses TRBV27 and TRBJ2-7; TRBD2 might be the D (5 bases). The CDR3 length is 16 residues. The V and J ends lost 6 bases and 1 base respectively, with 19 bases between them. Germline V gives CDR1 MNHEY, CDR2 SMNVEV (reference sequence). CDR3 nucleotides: TGTGCCAGCAGCCAACGGGCCGGACTCCAGTCCTACGAGCAGTACTTC. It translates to CASSQRAGLQSYEQYF.

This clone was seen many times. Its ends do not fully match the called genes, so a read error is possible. CDR3 sequence: CASSPTSGRAGRQETQYF. The CDR3 DNA reads as TGTGCTAGCAGTCCGACTAGCGGGAGGGCCGGTCGCCAAGAGACCCAGTACTTC. The V and J genes are TRBV7-7 and TRBJ2-5; 14 bases agree with TRBD2. The germline gives CDR1 SSHAT, CDR2 FNYEAQ (reference sequence). The CDR3 spans 18 residues.

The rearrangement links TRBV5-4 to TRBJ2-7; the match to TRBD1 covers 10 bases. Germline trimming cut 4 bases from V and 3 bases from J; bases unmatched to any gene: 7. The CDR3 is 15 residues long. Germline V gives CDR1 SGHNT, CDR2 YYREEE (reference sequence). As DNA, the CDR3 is TGTGCCAGCAGCACCGGGACAGGGGCTCTCTACGAGCAGTACTTC. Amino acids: CASSTGTGALYEQYF.

The CDR3 DNA reads as TGTGCCAGCAGGAGACTAGCGGGCGAATCCTACAATGAGCAGTTCTTC. Its protein is CASRRLAGESYNEQFF. The chain employs TRBV2 and TRBJ2-1; TRBD2 matches at 10 bases. Germline CDR1 reads SNHLY; CDR2 reads FYNNEI. The V gene end was trimmed by 6 bases and the J gene end by 1 base; junction bases not matched to a gene: 6. The CDR3 runs to 16 residues.

CDR3: CASSRDRAREAFF. The CDR3 region has the DNA TGTGCCAGCAGTCGAGACAGGGCCCGTGAAGCTTTCTTT. The chain recombines TRBV5-6 with TRBJ1-1; 7 nucleotides agree with TRBD1. Germline values: CDR1 SGHDT, CDR2 YYEEEE. CDR3 size: 13 residues. Trimming at V came to 5 bases and at J to 7 bases, leaving 8 bases not matched to a gene.

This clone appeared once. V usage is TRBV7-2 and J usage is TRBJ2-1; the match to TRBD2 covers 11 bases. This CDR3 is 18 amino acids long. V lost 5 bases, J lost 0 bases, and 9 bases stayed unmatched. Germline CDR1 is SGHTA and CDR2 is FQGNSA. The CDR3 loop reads CASSRKVAGGSSYNEQFF. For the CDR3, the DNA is TGTGCCAGCAGCCGAAAAGTAGCGGGAGGGAGCTCCTACAATGAGCAGTTCTTC. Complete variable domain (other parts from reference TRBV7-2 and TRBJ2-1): GAGVSQSPSNKVTEKGKDVELRCDPISGHTALYWYRQSLGQGLEFLIYFQGNSAPDKSGLPSDRFSAERTGGSVSTLTIQRTQQEDSAVYLCASSRKVAGGSSYNEQFFGPGTRLTVL.

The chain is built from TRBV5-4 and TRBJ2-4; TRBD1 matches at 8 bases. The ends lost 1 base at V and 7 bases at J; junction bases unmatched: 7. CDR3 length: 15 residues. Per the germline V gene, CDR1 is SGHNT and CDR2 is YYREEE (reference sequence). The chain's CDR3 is CASSLPQGGMNIQYF. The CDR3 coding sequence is TGTGCCAGCAGCTTGCCACAGGGGGGTATGAACATTCAGTACTTC.

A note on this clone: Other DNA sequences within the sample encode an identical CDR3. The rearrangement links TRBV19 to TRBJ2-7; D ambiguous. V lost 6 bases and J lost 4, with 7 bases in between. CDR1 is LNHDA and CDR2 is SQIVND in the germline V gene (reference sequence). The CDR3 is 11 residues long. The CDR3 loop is CASRSGYEQYF. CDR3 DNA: TGTGCCAGTAGGAGTGGTTACGAGCAGTACTTC.

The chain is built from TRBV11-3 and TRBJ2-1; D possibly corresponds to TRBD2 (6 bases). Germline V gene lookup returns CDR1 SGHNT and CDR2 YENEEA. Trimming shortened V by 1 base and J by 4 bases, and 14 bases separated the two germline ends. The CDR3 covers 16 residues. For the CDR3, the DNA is TGTGCCAGCAGCTTAGCAGGAGGGACCGGTTACAATGAGCAGTTCTTC. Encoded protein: CASSLAGGTGYNEQFF.

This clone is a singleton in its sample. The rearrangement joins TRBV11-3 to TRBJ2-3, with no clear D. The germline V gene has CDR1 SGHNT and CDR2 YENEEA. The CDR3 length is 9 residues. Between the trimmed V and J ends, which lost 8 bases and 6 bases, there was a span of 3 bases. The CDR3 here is CASPDTQYF. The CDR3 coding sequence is TGTGCCAGCCCCGATACGCAGTATTTT.

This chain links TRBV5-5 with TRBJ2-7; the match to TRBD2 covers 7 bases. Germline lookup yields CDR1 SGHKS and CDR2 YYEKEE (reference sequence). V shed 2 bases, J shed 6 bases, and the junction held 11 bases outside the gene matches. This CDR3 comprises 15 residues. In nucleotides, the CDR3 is TGTGCCAGCAGCTTCGGGACTATAAAAGTCTTCGAGCAGTACTTC. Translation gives CASSFGTIKVFEQYF.

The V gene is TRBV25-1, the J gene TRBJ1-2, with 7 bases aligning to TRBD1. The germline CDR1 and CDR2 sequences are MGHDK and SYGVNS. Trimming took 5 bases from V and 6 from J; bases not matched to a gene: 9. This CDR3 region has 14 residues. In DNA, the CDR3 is TGTGCCAGCAGTTCTGACAGGGTATGGAATGGCTACACCTTC. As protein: CASSSDRVWNGYTF.

This CDR3 reads CAKTGTLLGGTEAFF. CDR3 DNA: TGTGCCAAGACCGGGACTCTCCTTGGAGGCACTGAAGCTTTCTTT. The rearrangement uses TRBV6-4 and TRBJ1-1; D may be TRBD1 (5 bases). There are 15 residues in the CDR3. CDR1 is MRHNA and CDR2 is SNTAGT in the germline V gene. The V gene lost 10 bases and the J gene lost 4 bases, with 22 bases spanning the gap.

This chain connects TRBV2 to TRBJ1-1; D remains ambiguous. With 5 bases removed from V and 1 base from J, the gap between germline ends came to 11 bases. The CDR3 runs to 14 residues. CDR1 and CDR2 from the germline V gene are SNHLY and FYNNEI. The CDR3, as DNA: TGTGCCAGCAGTTCGATCAGCCCGAACACTGAAGCTTTCTTT. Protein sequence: CASSSISPNTEAFF.

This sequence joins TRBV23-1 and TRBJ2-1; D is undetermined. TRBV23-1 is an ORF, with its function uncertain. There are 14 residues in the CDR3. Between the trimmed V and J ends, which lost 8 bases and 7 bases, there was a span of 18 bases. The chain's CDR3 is CASGLIAALNEQFF. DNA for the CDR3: TGCGCCAGCGGGTTGATAGCAGCTCTGAATGAGCAGTTCTTC.

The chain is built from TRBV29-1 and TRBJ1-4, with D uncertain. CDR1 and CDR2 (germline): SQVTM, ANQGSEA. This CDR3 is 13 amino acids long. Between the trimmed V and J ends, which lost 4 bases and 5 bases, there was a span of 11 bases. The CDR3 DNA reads TGCAGCGTTGGAGGGCAGCCGAATGAAAAACTGTTTTTT. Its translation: CSVGGQPNEKLFF.

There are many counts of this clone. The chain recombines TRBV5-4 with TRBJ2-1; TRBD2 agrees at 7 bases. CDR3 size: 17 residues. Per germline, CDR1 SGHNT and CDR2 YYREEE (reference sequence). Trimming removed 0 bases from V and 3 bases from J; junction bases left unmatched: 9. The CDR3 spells CASSLDPRRESYNEQFF. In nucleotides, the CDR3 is TGTGCCAGCAGCTTGGACCCCCGGCGGGAGAGCTACAATGAGCAGTTCTTC. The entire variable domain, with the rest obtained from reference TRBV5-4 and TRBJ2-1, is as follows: ETGVTQSPTHLIKTRGQQVTLRCSSQSGHNTVSWYQQALGQGPQFIFQYYREEENGRGNFPPRFSGLQFPNYSSELNVNALELDDSALYLCASSLDPRRESYNEQFFGPGTRLTVL.

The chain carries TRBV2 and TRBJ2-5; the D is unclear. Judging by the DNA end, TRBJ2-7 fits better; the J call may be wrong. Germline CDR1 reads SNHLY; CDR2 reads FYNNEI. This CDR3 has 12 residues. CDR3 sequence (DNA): TGTGCCAGCAGTGTCCAGAACTACGAGCAGTACTTC. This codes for CASSVQNYEQYF.

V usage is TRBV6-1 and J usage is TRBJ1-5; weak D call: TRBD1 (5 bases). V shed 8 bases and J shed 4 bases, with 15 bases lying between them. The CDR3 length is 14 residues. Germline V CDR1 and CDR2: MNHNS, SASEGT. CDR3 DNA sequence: TGTGCCAGCCTCAGGGTGCCGGATAATCAGCCCCAGCATTTT. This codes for CASLRVPDNQPQHF.

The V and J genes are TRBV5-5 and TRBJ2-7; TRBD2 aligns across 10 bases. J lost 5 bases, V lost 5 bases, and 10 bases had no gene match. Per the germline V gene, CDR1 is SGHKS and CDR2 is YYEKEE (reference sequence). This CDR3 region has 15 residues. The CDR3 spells CASSTRLAGEDEQYF. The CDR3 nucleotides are TGTGCCAGCAGTACCCGGCTAGCGGGAGAGGACGAGCAGTACTTC.

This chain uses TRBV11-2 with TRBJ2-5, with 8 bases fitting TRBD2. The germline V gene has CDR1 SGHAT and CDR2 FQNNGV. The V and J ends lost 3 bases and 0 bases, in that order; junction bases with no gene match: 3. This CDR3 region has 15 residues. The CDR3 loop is CASSLSSGHQETQYF. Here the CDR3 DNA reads TGTGCCAGCAGCTTGTCTAGCGGGCACCAAGAGACCCAGTACTTC.

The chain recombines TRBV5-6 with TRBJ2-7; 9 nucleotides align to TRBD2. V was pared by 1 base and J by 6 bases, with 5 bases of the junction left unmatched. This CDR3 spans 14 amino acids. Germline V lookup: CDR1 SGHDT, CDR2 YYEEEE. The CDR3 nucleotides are TGTGCCAGCAGCTTGAACCCTAGCGGGGTCGAGCAGTACTTC. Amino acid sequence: CASSLNPSGVEQYF.

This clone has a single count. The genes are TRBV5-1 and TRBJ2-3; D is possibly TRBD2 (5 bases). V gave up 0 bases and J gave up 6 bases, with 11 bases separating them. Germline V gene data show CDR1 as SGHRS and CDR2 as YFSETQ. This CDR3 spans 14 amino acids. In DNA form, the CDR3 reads TGCGCCAGCAGCTTGGGTACACTAGGCGATACGCAGTATTTT. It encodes CASSLGTLGDTQYF. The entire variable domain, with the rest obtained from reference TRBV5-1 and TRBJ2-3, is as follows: KAGVTQTPRYLIKTRGQQVTLSCSPISGHRSVSWYQQTPGQGLQFLFEYFSETQRNKGNFPGRFSGRQFSNSRSEMNVSTLELGDSALYLCASSLGTLGDTQYFGPGTRLTVL.

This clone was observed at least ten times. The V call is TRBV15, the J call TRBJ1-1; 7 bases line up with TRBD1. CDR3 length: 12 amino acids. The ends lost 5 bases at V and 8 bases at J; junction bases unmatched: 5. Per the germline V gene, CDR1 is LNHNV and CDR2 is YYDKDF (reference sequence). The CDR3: CATSARDREAFF. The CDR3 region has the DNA TGTGCCACCAGCGCCCGGGACAGAGAAGCTTTCTTT.

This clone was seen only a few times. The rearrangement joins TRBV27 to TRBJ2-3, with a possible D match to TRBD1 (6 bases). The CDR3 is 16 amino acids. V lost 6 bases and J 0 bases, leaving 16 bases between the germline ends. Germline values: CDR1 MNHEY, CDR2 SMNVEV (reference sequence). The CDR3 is CASRQIGQGSTDTQYF. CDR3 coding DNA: TGTGCCAGCAGACAAATCGGGCAGGGGAGCACAGATACGCAGTATTTT.

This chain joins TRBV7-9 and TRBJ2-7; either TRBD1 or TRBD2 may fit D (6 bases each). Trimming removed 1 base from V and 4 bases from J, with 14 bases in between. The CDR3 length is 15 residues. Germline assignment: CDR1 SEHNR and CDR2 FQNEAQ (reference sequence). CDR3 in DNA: TGTGCCAGCAGCTTAGACCGGGGGCGGGCGTACGAGCAGTACTTC. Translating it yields CASSLDRGRAYEQYF.

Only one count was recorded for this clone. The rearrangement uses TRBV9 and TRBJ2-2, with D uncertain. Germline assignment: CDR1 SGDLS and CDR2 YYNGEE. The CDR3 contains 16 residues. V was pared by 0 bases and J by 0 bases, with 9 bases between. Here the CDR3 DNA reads TGTGCCAGCAGCGTAGCTTTGGGGTCGAACACCGGGGAGCTGTTTTTT. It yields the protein CASSVALGSNTGELFF. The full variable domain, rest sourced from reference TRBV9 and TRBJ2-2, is DSGVTQTPKHLITATGQRVTLRCSPRSGDLSVYWYQQSLDQGLQFLIQYYNGEERAKGNILERFSAQQFPDLHSELNLSSLELGDSALYFCASSVALGSNTGELFFGEGSRLTVL.

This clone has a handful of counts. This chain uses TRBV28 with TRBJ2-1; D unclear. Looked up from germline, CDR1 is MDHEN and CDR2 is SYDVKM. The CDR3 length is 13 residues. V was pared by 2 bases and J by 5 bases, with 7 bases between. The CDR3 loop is CASSLGPNNEQFF. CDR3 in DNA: TGTGCCAGCAGTTTAGGGCCTAACAATGAGCAGTTCTTC.

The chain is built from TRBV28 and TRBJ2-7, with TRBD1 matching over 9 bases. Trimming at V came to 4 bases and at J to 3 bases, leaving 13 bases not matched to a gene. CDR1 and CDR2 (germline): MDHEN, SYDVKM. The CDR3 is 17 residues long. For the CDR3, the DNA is TGTGCCAGCAGTTCCATGCCGGGACAGGGCTCCAACTACGAGCAGTACTTC. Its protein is CASSSMPGQGSNYEQYF.